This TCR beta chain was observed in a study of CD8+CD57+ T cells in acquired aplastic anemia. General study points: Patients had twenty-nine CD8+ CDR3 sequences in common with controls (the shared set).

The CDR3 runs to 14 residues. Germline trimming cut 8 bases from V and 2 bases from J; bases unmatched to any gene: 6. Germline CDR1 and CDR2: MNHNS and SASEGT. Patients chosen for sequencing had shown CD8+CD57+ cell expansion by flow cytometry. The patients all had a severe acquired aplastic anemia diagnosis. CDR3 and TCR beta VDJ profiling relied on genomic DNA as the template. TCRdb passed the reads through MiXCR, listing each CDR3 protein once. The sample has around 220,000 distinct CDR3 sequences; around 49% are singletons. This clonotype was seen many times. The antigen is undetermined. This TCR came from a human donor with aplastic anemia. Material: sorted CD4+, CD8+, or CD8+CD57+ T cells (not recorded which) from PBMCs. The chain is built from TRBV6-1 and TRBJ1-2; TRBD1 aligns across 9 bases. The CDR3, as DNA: TGTGCCAGCGTACTCGGACAGGGGAACTATGGCTACACCTTC. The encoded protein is CASVLGQGNYGYTF.